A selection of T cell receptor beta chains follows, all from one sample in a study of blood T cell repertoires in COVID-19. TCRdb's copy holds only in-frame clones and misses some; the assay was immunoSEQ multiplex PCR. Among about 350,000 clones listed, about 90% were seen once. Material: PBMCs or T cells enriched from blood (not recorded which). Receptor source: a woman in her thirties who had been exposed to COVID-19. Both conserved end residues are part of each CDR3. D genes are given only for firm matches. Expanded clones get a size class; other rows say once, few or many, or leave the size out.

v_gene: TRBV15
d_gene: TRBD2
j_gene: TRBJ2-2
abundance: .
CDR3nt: TGTGCCACCAGCAGAGATGCACTAGCGGCGAACACCGGGGAGCTGTTTTTT
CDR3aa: CATSRDALAANTGELFF

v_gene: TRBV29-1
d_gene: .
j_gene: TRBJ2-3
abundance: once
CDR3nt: TGCAGCGTTGTACCAGCGGCCACAGATACGCAGTATTTT
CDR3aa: CSVVPAATDTQYF

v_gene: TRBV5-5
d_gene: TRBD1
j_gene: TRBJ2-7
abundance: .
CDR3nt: TGTGCCAGCAGCTTGGTAGTGACAGGGACCTACGAGCAGTACTTC
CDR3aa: CASSLVVTGTYEQYF

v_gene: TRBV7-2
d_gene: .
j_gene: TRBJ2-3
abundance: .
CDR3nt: TGTGCCAGCAGTTACCACGCGGATACGCAGTATTTT
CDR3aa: CASSYHADTQYF

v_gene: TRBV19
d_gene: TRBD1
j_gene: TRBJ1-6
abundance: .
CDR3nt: TGTGCCAGTATAGCCCGACGGGGGACAGTGAATTCACCCCTCCACTTT
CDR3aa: CASIARRGTVNSPLHF

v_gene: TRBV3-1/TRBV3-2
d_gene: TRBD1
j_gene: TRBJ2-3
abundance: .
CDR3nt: TGTGCCAGCAGCAGCCGGGACAGGAGAGGAGATACGCAGTATTTT
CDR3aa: CASSSRDRRGDTQYF

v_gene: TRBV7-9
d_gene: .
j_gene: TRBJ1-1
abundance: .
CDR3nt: TGTGCCAGCAGCCGGACAGTACCTGAAGCTTTCTTT
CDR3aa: CASSRTVPEAFF

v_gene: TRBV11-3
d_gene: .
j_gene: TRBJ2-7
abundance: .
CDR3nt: TGTGCCAGCAGCCCCCTCTGGCTAGCGCAGAGCTCCTACGAGCAGTACTTC
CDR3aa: CASSPLWLAQSSYEQYF

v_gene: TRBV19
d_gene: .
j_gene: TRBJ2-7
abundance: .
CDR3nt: TGTGCCAGTAGTGGGGCCCCAGGGTCCTACGAGCAGTACTTC
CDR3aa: CASSGAPGSYEQYF

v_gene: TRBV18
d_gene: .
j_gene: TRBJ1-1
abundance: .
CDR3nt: TGTGCCAGCTCACCACAGGGCGGAGCGGGTGAAGCTTTCTTT
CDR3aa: CASSPQGGAGEAFF

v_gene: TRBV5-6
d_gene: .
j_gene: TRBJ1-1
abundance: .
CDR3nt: TGTGCCAGCAGCTTGATCACAGTAAACACTGAAGCTTTCTTT
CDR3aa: CASSLITVNTEAFF

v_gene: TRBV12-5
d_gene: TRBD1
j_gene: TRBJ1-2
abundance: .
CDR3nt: TGTGCTAGTGGTTTGGAATCGACAGGGGCCACCTGGGCGGTCGGTTATGGCTACACCTTC
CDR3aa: CASGLESTGATWAVGYGYTF

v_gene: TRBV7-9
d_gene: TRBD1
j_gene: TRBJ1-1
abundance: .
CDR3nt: TGTGCCAGCAGCTCGGACAGGGCGAACACTGAAGCTTTCTTT
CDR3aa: CASSSDRANTEAFF

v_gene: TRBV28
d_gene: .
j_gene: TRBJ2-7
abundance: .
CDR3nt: TGTGCCAGCAGTTTCCATTTGGAAGGGAGGCCTTCCTACGAGCAGTACTTC
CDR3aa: CASSFHLEGRPSYEQYF

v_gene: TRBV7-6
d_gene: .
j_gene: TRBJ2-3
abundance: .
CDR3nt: TGTGCCAGCAGAGCGGGAGATACGCAGTATTTT
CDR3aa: CASRAGDTQYF

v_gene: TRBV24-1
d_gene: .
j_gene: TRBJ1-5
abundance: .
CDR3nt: TGTGCCACCAGCCTAGGAGGAGGGAGCAATCAGCCCCAGCATTTT
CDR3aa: CATSLGGGSNQPQHF

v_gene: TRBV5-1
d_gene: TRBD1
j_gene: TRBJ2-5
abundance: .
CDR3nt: TGCGCCAGCAGCCGGGACAGGGCGTTGGGGGAGACCCAGTACTTC
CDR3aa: CASSRDRALGETQYF

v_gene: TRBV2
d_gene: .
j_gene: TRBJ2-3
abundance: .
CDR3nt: TGTGCCAGCAGTGAGGCCCTAGCCGGCAATACGCAGTATTTT
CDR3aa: CASSEALAGNTQYF

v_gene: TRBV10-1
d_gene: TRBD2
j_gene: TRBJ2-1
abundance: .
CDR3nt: TGCGCCAGCAGTGACCTTCGACTAGCGGGAGCTAGGGATGAGCAGTTCTTC
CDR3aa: CASSDLRLAGARDEQFF

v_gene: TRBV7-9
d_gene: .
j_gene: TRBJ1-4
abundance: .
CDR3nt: TGTGCCAGCAGCCTATCAGGGATTGATGAAAAACTGTTTTTT
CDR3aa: CASSLSGIDEKLFF

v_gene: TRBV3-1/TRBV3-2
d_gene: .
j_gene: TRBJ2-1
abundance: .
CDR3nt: TGTGCCAGCAGCCAAGATCCGCGGCCTCGGGTGGATGAGCAGTTCTTC
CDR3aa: CASSQDPRPRVDEQFF

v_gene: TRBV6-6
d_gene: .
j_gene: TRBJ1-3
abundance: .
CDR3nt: TGTGCCAGCAGTTACTCGCCGGGCGGGGCTGGAAACACCATATATTTT
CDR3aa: CASSYSPGGAGNTIYF

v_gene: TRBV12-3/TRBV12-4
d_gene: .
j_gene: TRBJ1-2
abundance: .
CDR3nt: TGTGCCAGCAGTTTGGAAGGGGATCCGGGCTACACCTTC
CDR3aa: CASSLEGDPGYTF

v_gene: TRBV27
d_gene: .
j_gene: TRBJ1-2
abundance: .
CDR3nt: TGTGCCAGCAGTTCGGTAGGGGGACCTAACTATGGCTACACCTTC
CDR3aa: CASSSVGGPNYGYTF

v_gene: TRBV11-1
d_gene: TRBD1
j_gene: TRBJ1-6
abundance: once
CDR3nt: TGTGCCAGCAGCGGGGACAGCCACTATAATTCACCCCTCCACTTT
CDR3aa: CASSGDSHYNSPLHF

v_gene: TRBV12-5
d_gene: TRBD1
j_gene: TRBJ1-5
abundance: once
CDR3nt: TGTGCTAGTGGTTTGCCTCCCAAGAGACAGGGGACTAGCAATCAGCCCCAGCATTTT
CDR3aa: CASGLPPKRQGTSNQPQHF

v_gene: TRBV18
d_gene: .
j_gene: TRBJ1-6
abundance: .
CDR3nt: TGTGCCAGCTCACCACCGCCAGATTCACCCCTCCACTTT
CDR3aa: CASSPPPDSPLHF

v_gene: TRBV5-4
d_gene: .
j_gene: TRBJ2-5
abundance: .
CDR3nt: TGTGCCAGCAGCTTCGGGGGAGAGACCCAGTACTTC
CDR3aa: CASSFGGETQYF